This T cell receptor (beta chain) was documented in a study of vaccination effects on CD4 cells after COVID-19. Turning to the study itself: Post-vaccine sampling took place a median of 72 days after the second dose.

Study-wide points: After vaccination, at late timepoints, clones induced by infection and by vaccine contracted markedly. Only 1 of 255 vaccine-induced clones from healthy vaccinees cross-reacted with common cold coronaviruses.

Antigen-specific CD4+ T cells were first expanded with viral peptide pools by the ViraFEST assay and only then sequenced. Following 10 days of culture, CD4+ T cells were isolated. Every participant took two doses of the BNT162b2 or mRNA-1273 vaccine. Every well got a few million PBMC, which were grown with around 11 IU/ml IL-2 and 9 to 10 ug/ml peptides. In regard to this clone: Its cognate antigen is unknown.

The protocol was immunoSEQ multiplex PCR, while the TCRdb copy is restricted to in-frame clones and leaves out a portion. This repertoire shows roughly 30,000 clones, roughly 70% found once; its top ten account for approximately 8.8%. The V gene end was trimmed by 3 bases and the J gene end by 6 bases; junction bases not matched to a gene: 5. CDR3 length equals 16 residues. Per germline, CDR1 KGHSH and CDR2 LQKENI. The rearrangement joins TRBV18 to TRBJ2-1; 13 bases fit TRBD2. The clonotype was recovered from a human donor who received a COVID-19 vaccine. The source material was CD4+ T cells from PBMCs cultured with HCoV-NL63 spike peptides, sampled after COVID-19 vaccination. The CDR3 reads CASSPGLAGPFNEQFF. CDR3 DNA: TGTGCCAGCTCACCGGGACTAGCGGGACCCTTCAATGAGCAGTTCTTC.